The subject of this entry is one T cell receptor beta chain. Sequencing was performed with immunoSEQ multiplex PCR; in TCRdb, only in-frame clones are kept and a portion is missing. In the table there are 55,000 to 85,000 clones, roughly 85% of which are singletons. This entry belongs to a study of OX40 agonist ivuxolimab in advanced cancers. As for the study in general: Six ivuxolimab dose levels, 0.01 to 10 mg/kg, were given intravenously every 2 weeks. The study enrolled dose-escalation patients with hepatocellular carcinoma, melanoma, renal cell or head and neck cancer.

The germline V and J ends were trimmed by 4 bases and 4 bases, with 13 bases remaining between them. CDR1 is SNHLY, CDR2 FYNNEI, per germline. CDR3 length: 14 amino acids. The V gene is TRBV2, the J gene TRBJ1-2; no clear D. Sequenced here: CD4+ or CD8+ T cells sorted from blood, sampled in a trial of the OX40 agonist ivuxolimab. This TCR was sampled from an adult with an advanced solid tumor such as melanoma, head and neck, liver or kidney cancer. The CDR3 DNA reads TGTGCCAGCAGTGGTCCTGCGGGGAGCTATGGCTACACCTTC. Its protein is CASSGPAGSYGYTF.